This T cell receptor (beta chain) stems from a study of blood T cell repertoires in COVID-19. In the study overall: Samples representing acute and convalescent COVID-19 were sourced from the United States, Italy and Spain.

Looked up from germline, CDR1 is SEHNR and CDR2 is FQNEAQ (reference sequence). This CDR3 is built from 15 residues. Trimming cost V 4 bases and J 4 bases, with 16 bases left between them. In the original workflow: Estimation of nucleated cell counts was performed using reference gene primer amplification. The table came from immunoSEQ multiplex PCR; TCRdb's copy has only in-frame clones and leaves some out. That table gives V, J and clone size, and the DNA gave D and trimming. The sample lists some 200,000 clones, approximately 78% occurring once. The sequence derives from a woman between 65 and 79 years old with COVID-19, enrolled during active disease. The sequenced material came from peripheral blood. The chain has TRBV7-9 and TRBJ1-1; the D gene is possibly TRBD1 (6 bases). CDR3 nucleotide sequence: TGTGCCAGCAGCTCTTATTTAACAGGGACCACTGAAGCTTTCTTT. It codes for CASSSYLTGTTEAFF.